What follows describes a single T cell receptor (beta chain). The data derive from a study of blood T cell repertoires in COVID-19. CDR3 length: 14 residues. Germline V CDR1 and CDR2: MNHEY, SVGEGT. Trimming removed 5 bases from V and 1 base from J, with 8 bases in between. Enrolled through a virtual design, the participants were between roughly 18 and 100 years of age and came from fewer than 30 US areas. Clones were read by immunoSEQ multiplex PCR, and TCRdb kept only the in-frame ones, dropping some. This repertoire shows about 200,000 clones, about four fifths found once; its top ten account for approximately 12%.

The source of this sequence is a middle-aged man who had recovered from COVID-19. The sample comprised PBMCs or T cells enriched from blood (not recorded which). The chain links TRBV6-2 or TRBV6-3 to TRBJ2-2; maybe TRBD2 (5 bases). The CDR3 protein is CASSQEVNTGELFF. The CDR3, as DNA: TGTGCCAGCAGTCAGGAGGTGAACACCGGGGAGCTGTTTTTT.